These 18 T cell receptor beta chains share one sample of origin, sequenced in a study of human T cells and chemical hapten exposure. One entry per CDR3 protein results from TCRdb running MiXCR on the RACE reads. The table has roughly 260,000 distinct CDR3 sequences, about 9% seen once; the top ten hold over 2%. Specified time point: pre-sensitization, week 0. Treatment denoted: therapeutic diphenylcyclopropenone sensitization with weekly scalp DPC. Sample: whole blood, taken in connection with sensitization to the hapten diphenylcyclopropenone (DPC). The receptors come from a woman in her forties with alopecia areata. Some clones in this sample may be carry-over from other donors' samples.

At least ten counts were recorded for this clonotype. The V and J genes are TRBV6-4 and TRBJ1-6, with D tentatively TRBD1 (6 bases). The germline CDR1 and CDR2 sequences are MRHNA and SNTAGT. This CDR3 is built from 14 residues. V lost 3 bases and J 8 bases, leaving 11 bases between the germline ends. CDR3 DNA: TGTGCCAGCAGTGAGAGGGGGTTGGATTCACCCCTCCACTTT. It translates to CASSERGLDSPLHF.

This clonotype was detected many times. The chain links TRBV12-3 or TRBV12-4 to TRBJ2-1; a weak D match, TRBD1 (6 bases). The CDR3 sequence is 15 residues long. V shed 6 bases and J shed 0 bases, with 12 bases lying between them. Here the CDR3 reads CASSRWDNSYNEQFF. The CDR3 DNA sequence: TGTGCCAGCAGCCGCTGGGACAACTCCTACAATGAGCAGTTCTTC.

This clonotype was recorded many times. The chain links TRBV4-2 to TRBJ2-2; D possibly corresponds to TRBD1 (5 bases). Germline lookup yields CDR1 LGHNA and CDR2 YNFKEQ. The V gene lost 0 bases and the J gene lost 4 bases, with 12 bases spanning the gap. CDR3 length: 16 amino acids. CDR3 DNA: TGTGCCAGCAGCCAAGAGGGGCTGGGTATCACCGGGGAGCTGTTTTTT. Protein product: CASSQEGLGITGELFF.

CDR3 DNA: TGCAGCGTTGAAGTAGGGGATCAGCCCCAGCATTTT. As protein: CSVEVGDQPQHF. The chain uses TRBV29-1 and TRBJ1-5; D possibly corresponds to TRBD1 (5 bases). Trimming cost V 1 base and J 5 bases, with 6 bases left between them. This CDR3 contains 12 residues. Per the germline V gene, CDR1 is SQVTM and CDR2 is ANQGSEA.

This clonotype has just a few counts. The chain carries TRBV12-3 or TRBV12-4 and TRBJ2-1, with D possibly TRBD2 on 6 matching bases. The CDR3 totals 13 residues. Trimming left V 7 bases short and J 5 bases short, with 12 bases between. CDR3 sequence (DNA): TGTGCCAGCACTGGGACTCTGAACAATGAGCAGTTCTTC. Its protein is CASTGTLNNEQFF.

The chain uses TRBV6-2 or TRBV6-3 and TRBJ2-3; 12 positions agree with TRBD2. After removal of 6 bases from V and 8 bases from J, the junction contained 12 bases not matched to a gene. Germline V gives CDR1 MNHEY, CDR2 SVGEGT. This CDR3 is 16 amino acids long. The CDR3 reads CASRLDPTSGRPTQYF. CDR3 bases: TGTGCCAGCAGACTCGACCCCACTAGCGGGAGGCCTACGCAGTATTTT.

This clonotype has only a few counts. The V call is TRBV6-1, the J call TRBJ2-3, with D unresolved. This CDR3 region has 16 residues. Germline CDR1 is MNHNS and CDR2 is SASEGT. V lost 3 bases, J lost 4 bases, and 17 bases lay in between. CDR3: CASSDKGLKYSDTQYF. Here the CDR3 DNA reads TGTGCCAGCAGTGATAAGGGCCTGAAGTACTCAGATACGCAGTATTTT.

The J gene is TRBJ2-7, the V gene TRBV27; D may be TRBD1 or TRBD2 (5 bases each). The CDR3 has 15 residues. Germline V gene sequence: CDR1 MNHEY, CDR2 SMNVEV (reference sequence). V gave up 1 base and J gave up 3 bases, with 13 bases separating them. DNA for the CDR3: TGTGCCAGCAGTTTATGGGGGTCGGGATACTACGAGCAGTACTTC. This sequence encodes CASSLWGSGYYEQYF.

The chain carries TRBV6-2 or TRBV6-3 and TRBJ2-1, with TRBD2 matching 8 bases. This CDR3 comprises 15 residues. Germline CDR1 is MNHEY and CDR2 is SVGEGT. Germline trimming cut 5 bases from V and 3 bases from J; bases unmatched to any gene: 6. CDR3 amino acids: CASSTAGAGYNEQFF. The CDR3 DNA sequence: TGTGCCAGCAGTACAGCGGGAGCGGGCTACAATGAGCAGTTCTTC.

This clonotype occurred a few times. This chain uses TRBV3-1 with TRBJ1-3; no definite D call. The CDR3 has 14 amino acids. From germline, CDR1 is LGHDT and CDR2 YNNKEL (reference sequence). V was cut by 5 bases and J by 3 bases, with 11 bases left in between. This CDR3 is CASSARDFGNTIYF. For the CDR3, the DNA is TGTGCCAGCAGCGCCCGAGACTTTGGAAACACCATATATTTT.

This clonotype was seen only a few times. V is TRBV28 and J is TRBJ2-3; 7 nucleotides agree with TRBD1. V lost 5 bases, J lost 3 bases, and 8 bases stayed unmatched. This CDR3 is 15 amino acids long. Germline V gene sequence: CDR1 MDHEN, CDR2 SYDVKM. Here the CDR3 DNA reads TGTGCCAGCAGTATCGGACAGGAGGTTACAGATACGCAGTATTTT. Protein: CASSIGQEVTDTQYF. The full variable domain, its missing parts supplied by reference TRBV28 and TRBJ2-3, is DVKVTQSSRYLVKRTGEKVFLECVQDMDHENMFWYRQDPGLGLRLIYFSYDVKMKEKGDIPEGYSVSREKKERFSLILESASTNQTSMYLCASSIGQEVTDTQYFGPGTRLTVL.

J is TRBJ2-1 and V is TRBV20-1; 8 bases fit TRBD2. V lost 6 bases to trimming and J lost 6 bases; unmatched junction nucleotides: 10. The CDR3 covers 14 residues. Per germline, CDR1 DFQATT and CDR2 SNEGSKA (reference sequence). The CDR3 spells CSARRGLVINEQFF. The CDR3 nucleotides are TGCAGTGCAAGGAGGGGACTAGTCATCAATGAGCAGTTCTTC.

This clonotype has ten or more counts. Its ends do not fully match the called genes, so a read error is possible. The rearrangement uses TRBV20-1 and TRBJ2-7; no definite D call. The CDR3 length is 16 residues. CDR1 and CDR2 (germline): DFQATT, SNEGSKA (reference sequence). The CDR3 is CSAGEVRHGSEREQYF. The CDR3 DNA reads as TGCAGTGCTGGAGAAGTCAGACACGGATCTGAACGCGAGCAGTACTTC.

About this clonotype: The junction differs from germline at one of its ends, possibly a read error. The genes are TRBV27 and TRBJ1-1, with 8 bases matching TRBD1. This CDR3 has 14 residues. Looked up from germline, CDR1 is MNHEY and CDR2 is SMNVEV (reference sequence). The CDR3 DNA sequence: TGTGACAGCAGTATCGGGACAGGTTTCCGGAAAGCTTTCTTT. Protein sequence: CDSSIGTGFRKAFF.

The table lists this clonotype with many counts. The chain employs TRBV7-9 and TRBJ1-1; D is undetermined. The germline V and J ends were trimmed by 3 bases and 3 bases, with 5 bases remaining between them. This CDR3 is built from 12 residues. Germline V gene sequence: CDR1 SEHNR, CDR2 FQNEAQ (reference sequence). The CDR3: CASSFMYTEAFF. CDR3 nucleotide sequence: TGTGCCAGCAGCTTCATGTACACTGAAGCTTTCTTT. Full variable domain (remainder filled in from reference TRBV7-9 and TRBJ1-1): DTGVSQNPRHKITKRGQNVTFRCDPISEHNRLYWYRQTLGQGPEFLTYFQNEAQLEKSRLLSDRFSAERPKGSFSTLEIQRTEQGDSAMYLCASSFMYTEAFFGQGTRLTVV.

There are many counts of this clonotype. This rearrangement joins TRBV28 to TRBJ1-2; 8 nucleotides align to TRBD1. Germline CDR1 reads MDHEN; CDR2 reads SYDVKM. The CDR3 loop spans 13 amino acids. After removal of 6 bases from V and 4 bases from J, the junction contained 4 bases not matched to a gene. The CDR3 loop is CASSRGQVYGYTF. The DNA for the CDR3 is TGTGCCAGCAGCCGGGGACAGGTCTATGGCTACACCTTC.

CDR3 region: CASSTRDTFSSGNTIYF. Written as DNA, the CDR3 is TGTGCCAGCAGCACCCGGGACACCTTTTCCTCTGGAAACACCATATATTTT. V and J are TRBV7-2 and TRBJ1-3; D is perhaps TRBD1 (6 bases). The CDR3 consists of 17 residues. Germline V CDR1 and CDR2: SGHTA, FQGNSA. Trimming removed 5 bases at V and 0 bases at J, with 17 bases between.

The chain uses TRBV28 and TRBJ2-7; 9 positions agree with TRBD2. Germline CDR1 MDHEN, CDR2 SYDVKM. There are 15 residues in the CDR3. V dropped 6 bases and J dropped 5; count of bases not matched to a gene: 11. CDR3 residues: CASSRGLAGRDEQYF. CDR3 nucleotide sequence: TGTGCCAGCAGCCGGGGGCTAGCGGGAAGGGACGAGCAGTACTTC. Full variable domain (remainder filled in from reference TRBV28 and TRBJ2-7): DVKVTQSSRYLVKRTGEKVFLECVQDMDHENMFWYRQDPGLGLRLIYFSYDVKMKEKGDIPEGYSVSREKKERFSLILESASTNQTSMYLCASSRGLAGRDEQYFGPGTRLTVT.